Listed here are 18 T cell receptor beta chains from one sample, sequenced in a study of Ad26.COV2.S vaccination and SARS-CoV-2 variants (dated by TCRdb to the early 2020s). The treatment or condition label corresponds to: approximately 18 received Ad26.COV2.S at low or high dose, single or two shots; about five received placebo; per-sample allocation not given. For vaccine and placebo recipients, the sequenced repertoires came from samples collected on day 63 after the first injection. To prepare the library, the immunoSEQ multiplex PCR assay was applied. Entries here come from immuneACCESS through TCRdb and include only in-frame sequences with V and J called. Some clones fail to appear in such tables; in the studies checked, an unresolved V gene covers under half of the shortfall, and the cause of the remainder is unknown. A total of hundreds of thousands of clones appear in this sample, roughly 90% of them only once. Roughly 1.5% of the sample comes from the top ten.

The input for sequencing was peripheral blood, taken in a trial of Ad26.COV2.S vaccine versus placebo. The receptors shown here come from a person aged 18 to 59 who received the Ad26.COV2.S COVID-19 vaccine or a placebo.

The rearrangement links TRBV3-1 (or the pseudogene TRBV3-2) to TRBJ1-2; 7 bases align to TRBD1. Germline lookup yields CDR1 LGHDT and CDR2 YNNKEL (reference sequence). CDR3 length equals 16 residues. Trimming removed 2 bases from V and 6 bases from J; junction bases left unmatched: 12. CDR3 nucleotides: TGTGCCAGCAGCCAATGGAACCCGACAGGGAGGAATGGCTACACCTTC. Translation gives CASSQWNPTGRNGYTF.

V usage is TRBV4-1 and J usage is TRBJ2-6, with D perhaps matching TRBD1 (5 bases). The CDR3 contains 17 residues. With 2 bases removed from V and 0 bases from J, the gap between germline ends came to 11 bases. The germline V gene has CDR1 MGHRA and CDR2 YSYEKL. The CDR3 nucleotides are TGCGCCAGCAGCCAAAGACAGCCTAGCTCTGGGGCCAACGTCCTGACTTTC. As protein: CASSQRQPSSGANVLTF.

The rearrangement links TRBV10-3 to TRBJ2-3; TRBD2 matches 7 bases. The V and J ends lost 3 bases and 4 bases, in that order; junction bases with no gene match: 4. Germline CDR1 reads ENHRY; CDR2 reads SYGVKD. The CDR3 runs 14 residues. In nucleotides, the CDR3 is TGTGCCATCAGTGACTTCGGACTAGCAGATACGCAGTATTTT. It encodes CAISDFGLADTQYF.

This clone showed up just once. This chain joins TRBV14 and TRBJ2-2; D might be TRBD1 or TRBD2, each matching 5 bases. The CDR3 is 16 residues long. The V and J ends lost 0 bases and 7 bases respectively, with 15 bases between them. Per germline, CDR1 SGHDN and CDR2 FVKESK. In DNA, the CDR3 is TGTGCCAGCAGCCAAGACGGGGCGGCTTGGGACGGGGAGCTGTTTTTT. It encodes CASSQDGAAWDGELFF.

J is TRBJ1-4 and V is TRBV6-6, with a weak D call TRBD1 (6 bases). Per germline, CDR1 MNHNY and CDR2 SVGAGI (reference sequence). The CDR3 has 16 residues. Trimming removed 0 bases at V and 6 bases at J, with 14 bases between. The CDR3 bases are TGTGCCAGCAGTTACTCCAGGGGATACTGGGATGAAAAACTGTTTTTT. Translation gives CASSYSRGYWDEKLFF.

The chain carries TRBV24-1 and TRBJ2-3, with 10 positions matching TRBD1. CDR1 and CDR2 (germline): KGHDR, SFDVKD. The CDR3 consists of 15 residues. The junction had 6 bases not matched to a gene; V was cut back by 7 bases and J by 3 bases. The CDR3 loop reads CATSWDRGGTDTQYF. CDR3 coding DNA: TGTGCCACCAGCTGGGACAGGGGAGGGACAGATACGCAGTATTTT.

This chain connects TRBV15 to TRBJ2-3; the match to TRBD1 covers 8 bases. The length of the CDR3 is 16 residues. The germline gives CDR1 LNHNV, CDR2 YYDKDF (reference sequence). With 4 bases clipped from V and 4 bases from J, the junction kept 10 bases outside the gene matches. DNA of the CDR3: TGTGCCACCAGCACTTACAGGACAGGGAGCTCAGATACGCAGTATTTT. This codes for CATSTYRTGSSDTQYF. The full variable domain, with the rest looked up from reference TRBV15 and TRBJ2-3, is DAMVIQNPRYQVTQFGKPVTLSCSQTLNHNVMYWYQQKSSQAPKLLFHYYDKDFNNEADTPDNFQSRRPNTSFCFLDIRSPGLGDTAMYLCATSTYRTGSSDTQYFGPGTRLTVL.

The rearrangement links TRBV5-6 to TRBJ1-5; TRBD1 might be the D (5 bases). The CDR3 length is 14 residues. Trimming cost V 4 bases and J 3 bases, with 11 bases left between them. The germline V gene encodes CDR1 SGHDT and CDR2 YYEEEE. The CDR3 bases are TGTGCCAGCAGCCCGAGGGGTCCCAATCAGCCCCAGCATTTT. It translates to CASSPRGPNQPQHF.

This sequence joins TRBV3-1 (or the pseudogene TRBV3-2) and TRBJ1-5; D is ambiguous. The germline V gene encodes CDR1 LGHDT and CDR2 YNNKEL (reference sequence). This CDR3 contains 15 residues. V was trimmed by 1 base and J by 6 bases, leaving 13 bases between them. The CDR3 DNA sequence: TGTGCCAGCAGCCAAGGACCGGGATCGGGTCAGCCCCAGCATTTT. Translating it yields CASSQGPGSGQPQHF.

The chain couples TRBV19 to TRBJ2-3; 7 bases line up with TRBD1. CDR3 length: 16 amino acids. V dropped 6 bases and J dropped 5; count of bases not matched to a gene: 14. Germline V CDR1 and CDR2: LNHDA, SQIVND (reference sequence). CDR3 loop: CASSPNRGYNRDTQYF. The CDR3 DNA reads TGTGCCAGTAGCCCCAACAGGGGCTATAATAGAGATACGCAGTATTTT.

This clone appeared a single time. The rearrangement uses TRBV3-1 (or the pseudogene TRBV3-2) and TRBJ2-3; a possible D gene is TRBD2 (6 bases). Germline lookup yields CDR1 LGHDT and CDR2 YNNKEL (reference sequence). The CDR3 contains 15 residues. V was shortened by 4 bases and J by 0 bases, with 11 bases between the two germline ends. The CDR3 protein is CASSLNGGSTDTQYF. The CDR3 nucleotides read TGTGCCAGCAGCCTCAATGGGGGGAGCACAGATACGCAGTATTTT.

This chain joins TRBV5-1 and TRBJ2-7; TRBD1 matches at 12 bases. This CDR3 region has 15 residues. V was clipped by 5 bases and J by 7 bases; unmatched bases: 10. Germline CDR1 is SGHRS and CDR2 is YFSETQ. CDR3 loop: CASRGQGASLGEQYF. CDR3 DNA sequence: TGCGCCAGCAGGGGACAGGGGGCTTCCCTGGGAGAGCAGTACTTC. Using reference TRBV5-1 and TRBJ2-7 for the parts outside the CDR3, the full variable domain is KAGVTQTPRYLIKTRGQQVTLSCSPISGHRSVSWYQQTPGQGLQFLFEYFSETQRNKGNFPGRFSGRQFSNSRSEMNVSTLELGDSALYLCASRGQGASLGEQYFGPGTRLTVT.

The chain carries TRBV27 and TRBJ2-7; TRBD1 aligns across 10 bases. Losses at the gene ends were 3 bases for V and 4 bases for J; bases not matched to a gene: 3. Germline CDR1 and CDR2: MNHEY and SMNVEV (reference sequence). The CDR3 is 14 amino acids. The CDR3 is CASSLTGGGYEQYF. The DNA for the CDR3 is TGTGCCAGCAGTTTGACAGGGGGCGGGTACGAGCAGTACTTC.

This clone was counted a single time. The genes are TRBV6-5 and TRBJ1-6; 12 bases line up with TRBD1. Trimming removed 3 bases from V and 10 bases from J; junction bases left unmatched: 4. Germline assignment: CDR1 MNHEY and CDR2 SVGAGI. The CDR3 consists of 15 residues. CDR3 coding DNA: TGTGCCAGCAGTTATGGGACAGGGGGCGCCTCACCCCTCCACTTT. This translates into CASSYGTGGASPLHF.

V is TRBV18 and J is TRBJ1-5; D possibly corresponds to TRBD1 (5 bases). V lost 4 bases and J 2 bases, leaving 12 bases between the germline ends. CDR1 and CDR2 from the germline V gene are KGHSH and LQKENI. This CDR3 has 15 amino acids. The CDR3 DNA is TGTGCCAGCTCACAAACGGGGGTGGGCAATCAGCCCCAGCATTTT. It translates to CASSQTGVGNQPQHF. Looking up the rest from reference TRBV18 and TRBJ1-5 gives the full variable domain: NAGVMQNPRHLVRRRGQEARLRCSPMKGHSHVYWYRQLPEEGLKFMVYLQKENIIDESGMPKERFSAEFPKEGPSILRIQQVVRGDSAAYFCASSQTGVGNQPQHFGDGTRLSIL.

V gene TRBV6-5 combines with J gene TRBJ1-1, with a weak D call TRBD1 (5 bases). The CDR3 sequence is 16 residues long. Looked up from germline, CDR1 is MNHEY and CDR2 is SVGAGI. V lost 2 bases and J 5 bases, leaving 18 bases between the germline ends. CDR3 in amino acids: CASSYTLFGGRTEAFF. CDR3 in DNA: TGTGCCAGCAGTTACACCCTCTTTGGGGGAAGGACTGAAGCTTTCTTT.

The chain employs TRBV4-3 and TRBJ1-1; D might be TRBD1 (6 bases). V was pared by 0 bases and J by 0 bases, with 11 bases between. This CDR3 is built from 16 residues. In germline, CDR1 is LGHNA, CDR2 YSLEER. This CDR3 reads CASSQEGRGLNTEAFF. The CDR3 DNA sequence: TGCGCCAGCAGCCAAGAGGGTCGGGGGCTGAACACTGAAGCTTTCTTT.

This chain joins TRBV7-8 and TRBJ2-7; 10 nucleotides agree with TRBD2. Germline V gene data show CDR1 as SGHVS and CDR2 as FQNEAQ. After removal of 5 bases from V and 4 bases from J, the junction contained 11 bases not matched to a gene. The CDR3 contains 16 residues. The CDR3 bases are TGTGCCAGCAGCAGAACGTTAGCGGGAGGACGTTACGAGCAGTACTTC. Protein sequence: CASSRTLAGGRYEQYF.